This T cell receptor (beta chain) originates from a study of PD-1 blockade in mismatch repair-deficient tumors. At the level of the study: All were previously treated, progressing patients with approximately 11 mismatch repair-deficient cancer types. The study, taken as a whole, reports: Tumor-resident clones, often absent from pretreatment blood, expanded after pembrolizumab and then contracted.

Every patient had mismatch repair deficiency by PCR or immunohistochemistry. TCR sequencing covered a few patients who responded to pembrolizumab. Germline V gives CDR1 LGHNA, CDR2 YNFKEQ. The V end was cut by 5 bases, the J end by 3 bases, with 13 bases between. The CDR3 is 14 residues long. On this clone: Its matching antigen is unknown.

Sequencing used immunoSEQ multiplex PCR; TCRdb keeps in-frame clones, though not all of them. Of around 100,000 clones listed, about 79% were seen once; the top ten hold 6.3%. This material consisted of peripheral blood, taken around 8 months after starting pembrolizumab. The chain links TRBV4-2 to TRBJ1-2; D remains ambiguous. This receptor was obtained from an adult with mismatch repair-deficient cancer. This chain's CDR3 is CASSLQAGYYGYTF. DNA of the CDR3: TGTGCCAGCAGCTTGCAGGCGGGATACTATGGCTACACCTTC.